These T cell receptor beta chains were read from a single sample in a study of blood T cell repertoires in COVID-19. The repertoire was sequenced with immunoSEQ multiplex PCR; TCRdb's copy has only in-frame clones and lacks some. The sample records roughly 65,000 clones, about 89% being singletons. The material sequenced was peripheral blood. These receptors all stem from an older woman with acute or convalescent COVID-19. Both conserved end residues are part of each CDR3. D genes are given only for firm matches. Expanded clones get a size class; other rows say once, few or many, or leave the size out.

v_call	d_call	clone_size	j_call	cdr3_aa	cdr3_nt
TRBV19	NA	NA	TRBJ1-1	CASTLAGQTNTEAFF	TGTGCCAGCACTTTGGCTGGACAGACGAACACTGAAGCTTTCTTT
TRBV19	NA	NA	TRBJ2-2	CASSMQTNTGELFF	TGTGCCAGTAGTATGCAGACGAACACCGGGGAGCTGTTTTTT
TRBV4-1	TRBD2	once	TRBJ2-7	CASSPGGGEQYF	TGCGCCAGCAGCCCGGGAGGTGGGGAGCAGTACTTC
TRBV2	TRBD1	NA	TRBJ1-4	CASIRQGWEKLFF	TGTGCCAGCATTCGACAGGGTTGGGAAAAACTGTTTTTT
TRBV6-1	NA	NA	TRBJ1-4	CASSEGSEGEKLFF	TGTGCCAGCAGTGAAGGCAGCGAGGGAGAAAAACTGTTTTTT
TRBV5-1	NA	few	TRBJ1-1	CASSFAPTARGSMNTEAFF	TGCGCCAGCAGCTTCGCCCCGACGGCGCGAGGATCGATGAACACTGAAGCTTTCTTT
TRBV7-2	TRBD2	NA	TRBJ2-2	CASSLDSGGNTGELFF	TGTGCCAGCAGCTTAGATAGCGGGGGGAACACCGGGGAGCTGTTTTTT
TRBV27	NA	NA	TRBJ1-1	CASSLSKGTEAFF	TGTGCCAGCAGTTTATCGAAGGGGACTGAAGCTTTCTTT
TRBV20-1	NA	NA	TRBJ1-5	CSASRDIYQPQHF	TGCAGTGCTAGTCGGGACATCTATCAGCCCCAGCATTTT
TRBV12-5	TRBD2	NA	TRBJ2-7	CASGLVLVPRGKYYEQYF	TGTGCTAGTGGTTTGGTACTCGTTCCGCGGGGGAAATACTACGAGCAGTACTTC